This TCR beta chain is drawn from a study of OX40 agonist ivuxolimab in advanced cancers. Regarding the complete study: Ivuxolimab was an agonistic, fully human IgG2 monoclonal antibody directed against OX40 (CD134), a costimulatory receptor. Intravenous ivuxolimab was administered to patients every 2 weeks at six dose levels: 0.01, 0.1, 0.3, 1.5, 3 and 10 mg/kg. Among the approximately 50 dose-escalation patients, around 19 had hepatocellular carcinoma, approximately 15 melanoma, 9 renal cell carcinoma and 9 head and neck cancer. In the dose-escalation cohort, 82.7% of patients were male, and the mean age was around 60 years, with a range of roughly 20 to 80. Patients were allowed to have had prior anti-PD-1, anti-PD-L1 or anti-CTLA-4 therapy, and around 41% of the dose-escalation patients had previously received checkpoint inhibitors. Partial responses occurred in three dose-escalation patients: two with cutaneous melanoma and one with hepatocellular carcinoma. Peripheral TCRbeta sequencing aimed to test whether ivuxolimab altered TCR sequence diversity and caused clonal T-cell expansion. The paper covers the monotherapy dose-escalation part of the phase I ivuxolimab trial, which included N of about 50 patients. Beyond this particular receptor, the publication reports: Low levels of normalized T-cell clonal expansion were also seen in some nonresponding patients. At doses of 0.1 to 3.0 mg/kg, clonal expansion of both CD4+ and CD8+ blood T cells was observed from baseline to week 6. The antigen specificity of the peripheral T cells that underwent clonal expansion was not determined. After ivuxolimab, more expanded clones were found on average in CD8+ T cells than in CD4+ T cells. Partial responders in the 0.1-3.0 mg/kg groups had among the lowest normalized peripheral clonal expansion, especially among CD8+ T cells.

The cysteine opens and the phenylalanine closes a CDR3 of 16 amino acids. Of all the DNA, just the CDR3 is kept, 48 bases in frame from base 1. V and J lose 6 bases and 2 bases, and a span of 18 bases separates them. From a lookup of the germline V gene, CDR1 and CDR2 are MDHEN and SYDVKM. For sequencing of the TCRbeta CDR3 region, genomic DNA was extracted from the sorted cells. The immunoSEQ Assay was used for sequencing of TCRbeta CDR3 regions. In TCRdb, the immuneACCESS table is reduced to in-frame sequences with V and J assigned. These tables do not hold every clone; where another copy was compared, an unresolved V gene accounts for under half, and the others remain unexplained. Recorded for this sample are thousands of clones; about three quarters of them occurred a single time. 25% to 30% of the sample is in the top ten clones. Notes on this clone: Which antigen it targets is not known. No base quality values were provided; no much bigger clone lies one nucleotide off.

The trial excluded patients who had a history of autoimmune disease or who were on systemic immunosuppression. Peripheral blood for TCR sequencing was collected from all dose cohorts at baseline, on cycle 4 day 1, and on cycle 7 day 1. The samples were drawn from a first-in-human, open-label, multicenter phase I dose-escalation trial of ivuxolimab. The trial enrolled adults with locally advanced or metastatic head and neck squamous cell, hepatocellular, melanoma or renal cell carcinoma. CD4+ and CD8+ T cells were sorted separately from peripheral blood before TCR sequencing. The material was CD4+ or CD8+ T cells sorted from blood, obtained in a trial of the OX40 agonist ivuxolimab. This receptor chain uses TRBV28 and TRBJ2-3; TRBD1 might be the D gene, on 6 matching bases. This clonotype was sampled from an adult with an advanced solid tumor such as melanoma, head and neck, liver or kidney cancer. The nucleotides are TGTGCCAGCAGCCTCCAGTTGGACAGTTTCACAGATACGCAGTATTTT. This gives the protein CASSLQLDSFTDTQYF.